One sample yielded the 9 T cell receptor beta chains listed below, sequenced in a study of identical twins (dated by TCRdb to 2016 to 2017). Library method: 5' RACE. The sequencing machine was an Illumina HiSeq 2000. TCRdb reanalyzed the raw reads on its own, using fastp at Q25 for trimming and MiXCR for clone calling, and kept in-frame beta chains. Each record represents a unique CDR3 protein, reported with the most common genes and DNA among its rows. A total of approximately 300,000 distinct CDR3 sequences appear in this sample, 8.5% to 9.5% of them only once. Together, the top ten hold 6% to 8.5% of the sample. The same specimen was also included in a second study, on yellow fever vaccine responses in identical twins.

The source material was CD8+ T cells sorted from blood. The receptors were gathered from a woman younger than 35 in good health.

There are many counts of this clonotype. The chain links TRBV7-9 to TRBJ2-7; no definite D call. CDR1 and CDR2 (germline): SEHNR, FQNEAQ (reference sequence). The ends were cut back, 4 bases at V and 5 bases at J, with 12 bases in the middle. CDR3 size: 13 residues. CDR3 nucleotides: TGTGCCAGCAGCTCCCCAGAGACCCACGAGCAGTACTTC. Translation gives CASSSPETHEQYF.

Ten or more counts support this clonotype. V and J are TRBV7-8 and TRBJ2-1; the match to TRBD1 covers 10 bases. V dropped 4 bases and J dropped 4; count of bases not matched to a gene: 4. Germline CDR1 and CDR2: SGHVS and FQNEAQ. The CDR3 sequence is 15 residues long. Here the CDR3 DNA reads TGTGCCAGCAGCTATCAGGGACAGGGGTACAATGAGCAGTTCTTC. Encoded protein: CASSYQGQGYNEQFF.

This clonotype was seen a few times. The gene calls are TRBV6-2 or TRBV6-3 and TRBJ2-6; TRBD2 agrees at 7 bases. This CDR3 is built from 19 residues. The V gene's germline CDR1 is MNHEY and CDR2 SVGEGT. V shed 1 base, J shed 0 bases, and the junction held 9 bases outside the gene matches. CDR3 DNA: TGTGCCAGCAGTTACTTGGCTAGCGGTCCTCCCTCTGGGGCCAACGTCCTGACTTTC. It specifies CASSYLASGPPSGANVLTF.

The sample holds many counts of this clonotype. The chain couples TRBV4-2 to TRBJ2-7; possibly TRBD2 for D (6 bases). The CDR3 extends over 18 amino acids. CDR1 LGHNA and CDR2 YNFKEQ come from the germline V gene. Trimming left V 0 bases short and J 2 bases short, with 20 bases between. The CDR3 bases are TGTGCCAGCAGCCAAGATCTTGGGAGGAGCGCCGGAGCCTACGAGCAGTACTTC. Translated: CASSQDLGRSAGAYEQYF.

This clonotype came up a few times. This chain joins TRBV6-1 and TRBJ2-1; TRBD2 agrees at 8 bases. The CDR3 totals 13 residues. J was trimmed by 2 bases and V by 8 bases; bases with no gene match: 2. CDR1 is MNHNS, CDR2 SASEGT, per germline. The CDR3 DNA reads as TGTGCCAGCTGTAGCGGGGCCTACAATGAGCAGTTCTTC. Protein sequence: CASCSGAYNEQFF.

In this sample, this clonotype turned up many times. The rearrangement links TRBV7-9 to TRBJ2-3, with 10 bases fitting TRBD2. With 5 bases clipped from V and 4 bases from J, the junction kept 9 bases outside the gene matches. CDR3 size: 16 residues. Germline CDR1 reads SEHNR; CDR2 reads FQNEAQ (reference sequence). The CDR3 DNA follows: TGTGCCAGCAGCCCAATAGCGGGAGGTGACGCAGATACGCAGTATTTT. It translates to CASSPIAGGDADTQYF.

There are a few counts of this clonotype. The chain recombines TRBV29-1 with TRBJ2-7; maybe TRBD1 (6 bases). Germline values: CDR1 SQVTM, CDR2 ANQGSEA. Trimming removed 1 base from V and 3 bases from J, with 10 bases in between. This CDR3 has 13 residues. The CDR3 DNA follows: TGCAGCGTTGAAGGGACAGCGAACTACGAGCAGTACTTC. Translating it yields CSVEGTANYEQYF.

J is TRBJ2-5 and V is TRBV7-3, with 7 nucleotides matching TRBD2. Germline V gene data show CDR1 as SGHTA and CDR2 as FQGTGA. With 1 base clipped from V and 1 base from J, the junction kept 3 bases outside the gene matches. The CDR3 totals 15 residues. CDR3 bases: TGTGCCAGCAGCTTAAGCGGGGGAGTCCAAGAGACCCAGTACTTC. It encodes CASSLSGGVQETQYF.

This clonotype was seen more than once but under ten times. The chain has TRBV28 and TRBJ2-7; 11 nucleotides align to TRBD2. The CDR3 loop spans 16 amino acids. Germline loops: CDR1 MDHEN, CDR2 SYDVKM. The junction had 16 bases not matched to a gene; V was cut back by 8 bases and J by 7 bases. The CDR3: CASGRGTSGLWVEQYF. CDR3 bases: TGTGCCAGCGGCCGAGGGACTAGCGGCCTTTGGGTGGAGCAGTACTTC.